The 5 T cell receptor beta chains below all came from one sample that was sequenced in a study of technical replicates of blood from several donors. The protocol was immunoSEQ multiplex PCR, while the TCRdb copy is restricted to in-frame clones and leaves out a portion. The table lists 85,000 to 100,000 clones, about 96% of them singletons. Material for sequencing was T cells isolated from PBMCs. These receptor sequences come from a human donor in good health.

The genes are TRBV10-3 and TRBJ2-5, with 7 bases matching TRBD1. The CDR3 consists of 13 residues. V lost 2 bases to trimming and J lost 3 bases; unmatched junction nucleotides: 0. The germline V gene has CDR1 ENHRY and CDR2 SYGVKD. The CDR3 DNA reads TGTGCCATCAGTGAGGACAGGGAAGAGACCCAGTACTTC. Its translation: CAISEDREETQYF.

The chain combines TRBV18 with TRBJ1-1; TRBD1 agrees at 9 bases. Unmatched junction bases numbered 9, after V lost 1 base and J lost 6 bases. There are 16 residues in the CDR3. CDR1 is KGHSH and CDR2 is LQKENI in the germline V gene. The CDR3 protein is CASSPLEGQGFSEAFF. Written as DNA, the CDR3 is TGTGCCAGCTCACCACTGGAGGGACAGGGCTTTTCTGAAGCTTTCTTT.

The CDR3, as DNA: TGCGCCAGCAGCCAAGATTGGGCTATCAGTCCCCGCTACAATGAGCAGTTCTTC. It codes for CASSQDWAISPRYNEQFF. The V call is TRBV4-1, the J call TRBJ2-1; D not certain. V lost 0 bases and J 3 bases, leaving 18 bases between the germline ends. In germline, CDR1 is MGHRA, CDR2 YSYEKL. CDR3 length: 18 residues.

V gene TRBV19 combines with J gene TRBJ1-5, with 7 bases that match TRBD1. Per germline, CDR1 LNHDA and CDR2 SQIVND (reference sequence). This CDR3 has 17 amino acids. V lost 1 base and J lost 2; bases outside the gene matches: 8. The CDR3 region has the DNA TGTGCCAGTAGTATAGTAACAGGGGATGTGGGCAATCAGCCCCAGCATTTT. Protein product: CASSIVTGDVGNQPQHF.

The chain couples TRBV9 to TRBJ2-7, with D perhaps TRBD1 (5 bases). V lost 4 bases, J lost 0 bases, and 17 bases lay in between. CDR1 and CDR2 from the germline V gene are SGDLS and YYNGEE. The CDR3 length is 16 residues. CDR3 in amino acids: CASSTDSRAGSYEQYF. The CDR3 DNA reads TGTGCCAGCAGCACAGACAGTCGAGCAGGCTCCTACGAGCAGTACTTC.